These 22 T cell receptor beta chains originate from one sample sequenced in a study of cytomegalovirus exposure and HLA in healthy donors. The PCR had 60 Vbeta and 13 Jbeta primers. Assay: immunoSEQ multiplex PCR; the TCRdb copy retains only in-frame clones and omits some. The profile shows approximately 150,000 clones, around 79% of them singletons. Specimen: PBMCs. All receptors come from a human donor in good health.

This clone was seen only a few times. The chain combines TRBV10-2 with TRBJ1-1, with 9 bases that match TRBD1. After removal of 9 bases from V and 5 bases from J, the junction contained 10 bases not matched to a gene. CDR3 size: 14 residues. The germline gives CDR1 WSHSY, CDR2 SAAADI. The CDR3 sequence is CASLMGTGRTEAFF. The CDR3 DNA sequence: TGCGCCAGTCTAATGGGGACAGGGCGGACTGAAGCTTTCTTT.

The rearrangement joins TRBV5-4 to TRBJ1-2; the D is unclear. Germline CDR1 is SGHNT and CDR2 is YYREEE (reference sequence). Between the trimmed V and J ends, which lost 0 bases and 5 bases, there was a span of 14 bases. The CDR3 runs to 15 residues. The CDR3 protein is CASSLAGDWSYGYTF. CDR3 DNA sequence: TGTGCCAGCAGCTTGGCCGGGGATTGGTCATATGGCTACACCTTC.

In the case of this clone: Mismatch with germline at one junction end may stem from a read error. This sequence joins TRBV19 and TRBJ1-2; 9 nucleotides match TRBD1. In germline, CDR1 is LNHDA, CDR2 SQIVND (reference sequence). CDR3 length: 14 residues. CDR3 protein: CASSDRDRAYGYPF. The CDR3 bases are TGTGCCAGTAGTGACCGGGACAGGGCGTATGGCTACCCCTTC.

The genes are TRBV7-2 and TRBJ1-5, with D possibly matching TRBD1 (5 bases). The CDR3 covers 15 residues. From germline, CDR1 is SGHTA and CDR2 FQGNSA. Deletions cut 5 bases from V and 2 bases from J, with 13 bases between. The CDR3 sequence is CASSPTGGGNQPQHF. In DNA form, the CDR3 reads TGTGCCAGCAGCCCTACGGGGGGAGGCAATCAGCCCCAGCATTTT.

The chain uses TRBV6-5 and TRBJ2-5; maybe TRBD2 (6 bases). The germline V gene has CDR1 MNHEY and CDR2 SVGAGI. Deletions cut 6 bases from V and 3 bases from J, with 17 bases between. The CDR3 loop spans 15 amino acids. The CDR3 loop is CASSPRRLGKETQYF. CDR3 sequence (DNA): TGTGCCAGCAGCCCCCGACGACTAGGAAAAGAGACCCAGTACTTC.

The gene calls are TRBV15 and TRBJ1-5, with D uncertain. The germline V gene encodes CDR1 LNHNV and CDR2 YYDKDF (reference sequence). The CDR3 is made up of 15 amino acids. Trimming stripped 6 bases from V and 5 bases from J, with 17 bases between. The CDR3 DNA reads TGTGCCACCAGTCAAGAGGTGGCAGAATATCAGCCCCAGCATTTT. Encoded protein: CATSQEVAEYQPQHF.

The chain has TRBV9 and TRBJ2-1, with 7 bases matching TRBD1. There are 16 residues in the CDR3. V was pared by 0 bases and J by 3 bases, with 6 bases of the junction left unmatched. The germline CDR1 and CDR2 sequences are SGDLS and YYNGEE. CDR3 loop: CASSVAGTASYNEQFF. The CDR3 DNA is TGTGCCAGCAGCGTAGCCGGGACAGCGAGCTACAATGAGCAGTTCTTC.

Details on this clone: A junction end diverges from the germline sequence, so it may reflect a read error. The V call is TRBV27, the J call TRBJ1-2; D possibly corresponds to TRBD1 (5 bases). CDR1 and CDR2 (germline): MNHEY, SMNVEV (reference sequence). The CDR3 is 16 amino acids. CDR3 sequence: CAGSPQGWVGNYGYTF. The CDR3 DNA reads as TGTGCCGGCAGTCCGCAGGGTTGGGTGGGGAACTATGGCTACACCTTC.

In DNA form, the CDR3 reads TGCGCCAGCAGTGAGGTCTCCCGCGAGCAGTACTTC. Translation gives CASSEVSREQYF. The rearrangement joins TRBV10-2 to TRBJ2-7, with no clear D. The length of the CDR3 is 12 residues. Per the germline V gene, CDR1 is WSHSY and CDR2 is SAAADI. The V end was cut by 2 bases, the J end by 6 bases, with 8 bases between.

In nucleotides, the CDR3 is TGTGCCAGCAGCTGGGACTTACCCTACGAGCAGTACTTC. This codes for CASSWDLPYEQYF. This chain uses TRBV7-9 with TRBJ2-7; tentatively, D is TRBD2 (6 bases). V shed 4 bases and J shed 2 bases, with 9 bases lying between them. The CDR3 runs to 13 residues. Per the germline V gene, CDR1 is SEHNR and CDR2 is FQNEAQ (reference sequence).

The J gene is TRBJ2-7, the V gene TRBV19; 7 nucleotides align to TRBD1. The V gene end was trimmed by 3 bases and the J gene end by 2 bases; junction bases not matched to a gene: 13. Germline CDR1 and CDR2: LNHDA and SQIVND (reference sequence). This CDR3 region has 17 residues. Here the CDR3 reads CASSMGSGQLNPYEQYF. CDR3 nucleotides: TGTGCCAGTAGTATGGGGTCGGGACAGTTAAACCCCTACGAGCAGTACTTC. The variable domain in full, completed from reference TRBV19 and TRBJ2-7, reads DGGITQSPKYLFRKEGQNVTLSCEQNLNHDAMYWYRQDPGQGLRLIYYSQIVNDFQKGDIAEGYSVSREKKESFPLTVTSAQKNPTAFYLCASSMGSGQLNPYEQYFGPGTRLTVT.

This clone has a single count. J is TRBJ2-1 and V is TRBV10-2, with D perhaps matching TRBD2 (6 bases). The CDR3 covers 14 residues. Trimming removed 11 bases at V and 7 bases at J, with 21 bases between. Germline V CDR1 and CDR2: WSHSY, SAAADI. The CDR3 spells CAVVEAGPSNEQFF. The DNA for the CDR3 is TGCGCCGTAGTTGAGGCGGGGCCTTCTAATGAGCAGTTCTTC.

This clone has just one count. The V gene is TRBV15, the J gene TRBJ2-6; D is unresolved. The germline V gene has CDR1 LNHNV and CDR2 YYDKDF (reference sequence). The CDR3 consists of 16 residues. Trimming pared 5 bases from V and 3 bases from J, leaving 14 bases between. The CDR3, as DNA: TGTGCCACCAGCGCCGGTACTCCGCATGGGGCCAACGTCCTGACTTTC. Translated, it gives CATSAGTPHGANVLTF.

Here the CDR3 DNA reads TGTGCCAGTAGTGAGGGACAATGGAACACCATATATTTT. This sequence encodes CASSEGQWNTIYF. The chain is built from TRBV19 and TRBJ1-3, with D possibly matching TRBD1 (6 bases). The CDR3 is 13 residues long. Germline V gives CDR1 LNHDA, CDR2 SQIVND (reference sequence). V gave up 5 bases and J gave up 7 bases, with 12 bases separating them. The full variable domain, its missing parts supplied by reference TRBV19 and TRBJ1-3, is DGGITQSPKYLFRKEGQNVTLSCEQNLNHDAMYWYRQDPGQGLRLIYYSQIVNDFQKGDIAEGYSVSREKKESFPLTVTSAQKNPTAFYLCASSEGQWNTIYFGEGSWLTVV.

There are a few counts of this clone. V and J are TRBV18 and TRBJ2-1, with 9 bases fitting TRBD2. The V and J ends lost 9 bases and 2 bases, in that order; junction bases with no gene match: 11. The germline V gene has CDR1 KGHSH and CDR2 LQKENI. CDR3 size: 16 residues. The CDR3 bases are TGTGCCAGGATCCCCCGACTAGCGGATCCCTACAATGAGCAGTTCTTC. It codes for CARIPRLADPYNEQFF.

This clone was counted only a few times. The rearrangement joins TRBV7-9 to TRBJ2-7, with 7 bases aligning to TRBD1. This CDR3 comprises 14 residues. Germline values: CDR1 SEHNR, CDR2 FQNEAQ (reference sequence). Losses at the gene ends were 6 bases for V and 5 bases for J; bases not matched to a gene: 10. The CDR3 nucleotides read TGTGCCAGCAGATCTACCGGGACAGCTGACGAGCAGTACTTC. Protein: CASRSTGTADEQYF.

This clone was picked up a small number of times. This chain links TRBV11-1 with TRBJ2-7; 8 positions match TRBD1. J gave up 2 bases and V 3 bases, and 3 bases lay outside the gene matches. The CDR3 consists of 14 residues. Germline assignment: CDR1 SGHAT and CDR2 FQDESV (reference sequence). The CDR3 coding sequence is TGTGCCAGCAGCTTCGGGACAGGACCCTACGAGCAGTACTTC. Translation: CASSFGTGPYEQYF.

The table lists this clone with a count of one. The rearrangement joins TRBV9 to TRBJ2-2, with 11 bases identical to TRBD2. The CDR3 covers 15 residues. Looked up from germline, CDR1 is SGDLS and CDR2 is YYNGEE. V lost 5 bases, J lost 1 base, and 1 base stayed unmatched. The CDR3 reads CASSLAGGNTGELFF. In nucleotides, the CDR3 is TGTGCCAGCAGTCTAGCGGGGGGGAACACCGGGGAGCTGTTTTTT.

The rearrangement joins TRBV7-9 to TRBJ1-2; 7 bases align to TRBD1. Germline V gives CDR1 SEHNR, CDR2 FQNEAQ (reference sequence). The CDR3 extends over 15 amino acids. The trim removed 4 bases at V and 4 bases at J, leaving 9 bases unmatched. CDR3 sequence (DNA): TGTGCCAGCAGCTCACGGACAGGTGGACTCTATGGCTACACCTTC. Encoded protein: CASSSRTGGLYGYTF.

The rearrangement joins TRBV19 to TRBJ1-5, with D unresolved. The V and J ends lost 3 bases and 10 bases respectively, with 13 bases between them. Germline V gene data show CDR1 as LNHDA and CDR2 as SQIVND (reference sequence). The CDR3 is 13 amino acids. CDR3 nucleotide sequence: TGTGCCAGTAGTATTGACGGGGTTGGACCCCAGCATTTT. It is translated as CASSIDGVGPQHF.

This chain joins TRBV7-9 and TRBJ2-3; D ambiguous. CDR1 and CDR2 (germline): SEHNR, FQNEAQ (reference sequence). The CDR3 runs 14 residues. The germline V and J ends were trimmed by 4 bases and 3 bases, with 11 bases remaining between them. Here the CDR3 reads CASSSLVYTDTQYF. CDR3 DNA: TGTGCCAGCAGCTCTTTAGTGTATACAGATACGCAGTATTTT.

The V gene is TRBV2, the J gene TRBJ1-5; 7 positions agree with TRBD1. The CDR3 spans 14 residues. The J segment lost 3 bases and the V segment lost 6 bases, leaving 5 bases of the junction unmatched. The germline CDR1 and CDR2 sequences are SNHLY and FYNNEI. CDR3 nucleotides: TGTGCCAGCAGGGGGGACAGCCTCAATCAGCCCCAGCATTTT. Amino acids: CASRGDSLNQPQHF.